The entry below gives a single T cell receptor beta chain sequence along with its context. Its antigen is unidentified. This record belongs to a study of T cell responses to AZD1222 COVID-19 vaccine. Investigators merged groups given second doses at roughly 4 or roughly 12 weeks. Clones were read by immunoSEQ multiplex PCR, and TCRdb kept only the in-frame ones, dropping some. The top ten hold 6.5% to 9.5% of the sample, which has about 81,000 clones, about 91% seen once. Study-level points and caveats: Just a handful of people given AZD1222 tested seropositive at baseline. With dominance at 160-218 and 743-854, vaccine-associated CD4 TCRs spanned spike.

This CDR3 has 15 residues. Trimming took off 2 bases at V and 5 bases at J, with 16 bases between the two ends. In germline, CDR1 is LGHDT, CDR2 YNNKEL (reference sequence). The TCR sequence derives from an adult who received the AZD1222 COVID-19 vaccine. Sequences were derived from peripheral blood, sampled 28 days after the second AZD1222 dose. The gene calls are TRBV3-1 (or the pseudogene TRBV3-2) and TRBJ2-7; D is possibly TRBD2 (7 bases). CDR3 DNA sequence: TGTGCCAGCAGCCAAAAAAGGGGGGGAAGGGACGAGCAGTACTTC. Its translation: CASSQKRGGRDEQYF.